What follows are 23 T cell receptor beta chains derived from one specimen sequenced in a study of cytomegalovirus exposure and HLA in healthy donors (dated by TCRdb to the late 2010s). Library method: the immunoSEQ multiplex PCR assay. Here the immuneACCESS table is served through TCRdb, limited to in-frame sequences with V and J called. Missing clones are a known gap in these copies; in checked studies unresolved V genes cover under half, and the rest lacks a known reason. Here the sample has over 250,000 clones; around 85% occur a single time. Roughly 1% of the sample lies in the top ten. Input material: PBMCs. The receptors stem from a woman aged 18 to 35 in good health and CMV-seronegative.

This clone was seen a handful of times. Different DNA sequences within this sample yield the same CDR3. The chain couples TRBV18 to TRBJ1-1; TRBD1 might be the D (5 bases). Germline CDR1 reads KGHSH; CDR2 reads LQKENI. This CDR3 region has 13 residues. Trimming shortened V by 6 bases and J by 1 base, and 9 bases separated the two germline ends. This CDR3 reads CASSPTANTEAFF. CDR3 DNA sequence: TGTGCCAGCTCGCCGACAGCGAACACTGAAGCTTTCTTT.

This chain links TRBV4-1 with TRBJ2-7, with 8 bases lining up with TRBD2. CDR1 and CDR2 from the germline V gene are MGHRA and YSYEKL. The CDR3 spans 14 residues. With 4 bases clipped from V and 2 bases from J, the junction kept 4 bases outside the gene matches. The CDR3, as DNA: TGCGCCAGCAGCCCTCGGGGGGGGCCCTACGAGCAGTACTTC. Translation: CASSPRGGPYEQYF.

The chain combines TRBV4-2 with TRBJ2-7; the match to TRBD2 covers 11 bases. CDR3 length: 16 amino acids. Germline assignment: CDR1 LGHNA and CDR2 YNFKEQ. The junction had 8 bases not matched to a gene; V was cut back by 4 bases and J by 3 bases. CDR3 protein: CASSPSTSGAIYEQYF. The CDR3 nucleotides are TGTGCCAGCAGCCCATCGACTAGCGGGGCCATCTACGAGCAGTACTTC.

V gene TRBV5-1 combines with J gene TRBJ2-7; TRBD1 is a possible D gene (6 bases). Per the germline V gene, CDR1 is SGHRS and CDR2 is YFSETQ. Trimming pared 4 bases from V and 2 bases from J, leaving 19 bases between. This CDR3 has 16 residues. DNA of the CDR3: TGCGCCAGCAGCCCAGCGACAGGTCCAATGACCTACGAGCAGTACTTC. This encodes CASSPATGPMTYEQYF.

The chain employs TRBV5-1 and TRBJ2-1; a weak D match, TRBD2 (6 bases). The V end was cut by 4 bases, the J end by 8 bases, with 16 bases between. CDR1 and CDR2 (germline): SGHRS, YFSETQ. The CDR3 is 14 amino acids. CDR3 sequence: CASSVVRGEDEQFF. In nucleotides, the CDR3 is TGCGCCAGCAGCGTGGTCCGCGGGGAGGATGAGCAGTTCTTC. The complete variable domain, with remaining parts taken from reference TRBV5-1 and TRBJ2-1, reads KAGVTQTPRYLIKTRGQQVTLSCSPISGHRSVSWYQQTPGQGLQFLFEYFSETQRNKGNFPGRFSGRQFSNSRSEMNVSTLELGDSALYLCASSVVRGEDEQFFGPGTRLTVL.

This clone was seen a handful of times. Other DNA variants within this sample encode the same CDR3. The chain carries TRBV2 and TRBJ1-2, with TRBD1 matching over 8 bases. The CDR3 contains 14 residues. The germline CDR1 and CDR2 sequences are SNHLY and FYNNEI. V was clipped by 3 bases and J by 2 bases; unmatched bases: 2. In nucleotides, the CDR3 is TGTGCCAGCAGTGAGAGACAGGGGAACTATGGCTACACCTTC. Translated, it gives CASSERQGNYGYTF.

For this clone: This specimen includes other DNA sequences encoding the same CDR3. The rearrangement uses TRBV6-6 and TRBJ1-2, with 8 bases identical to TRBD1. From germline, CDR1 is MNHNY and CDR2 SVGAGI (reference sequence). This CDR3 contains 16 residues. V dropped 0 bases and J dropped 3; count of bases not matched to a gene: 6. CDR3 loop: CASSYSSRGQDYGYTF. The CDR3 nucleotides are TGTGCCAGCAGTTACTCGAGCAGGGGGCAAGACTATGGCTACACCTTC.

This chain uses TRBV9 with TRBJ1-6, with D tentatively TRBD1 (6 bases). V shed 0 bases and J shed 0 bases, with 10 bases lying between them. The CDR3 spans 17 residues. Germline-derived CDR1 and CDR2 are SGDLS and YYNGEE. The CDR3 reads CASSVDGRGSYNSPLHF. CDR3 DNA sequence: TGTGCCAGCAGCGTAGATGGCAGGGGCTCCTATAATTCACCCCTCCACTTT.

For this clone: Distinct nucleotide sequences in the sample also encode this CDR3. CDR3 sequence: CASSSAYEQYF. CDR3 nucleotides: TGTGCCAGCAGCTCCGCCTACGAGCAGTACTTC. The rearrangement links TRBV7-2 to TRBJ2-7; the D is unclear. From germline, CDR1 is SGHTA and CDR2 FQGNSA. V was shortened by 4 bases and J by 2 bases, with 3 bases between the two germline ends. The CDR3 extends over 11 amino acids.

The chain couples TRBV5-1 to TRBJ1-6; the D gene is possibly TRBD1 (6 bases). The CDR3 is 14 residues long. CDR1 SGHRS and CDR2 YFSETQ come from the germline V gene. The V gene lost 5 bases and the J gene lost 6 bases, with 12 bases spanning the gap. CDR3 DNA: TGCGCCAGCAGTTTGACAGGTCGTAATTCACCCCTCCACTTT. It translates to CASSLTGRNSPLHF.

The V call is TRBV30, the J call TRBJ1-2, with 7 bases fitting TRBD1. Trimming cost V 4 bases and J 8 bases; bases outside gene matches: 10. Germline CDR1 is GTSNPN and CDR2 is SVGIG (reference sequence). The CDR3 covers 13 residues. Written as DNA, the CDR3 is TGTGCCTGGATGCCCGGGACAGCGGGCGGCTACACCTTC. Its protein product is CAWMPGTAGGYTF. The variable domain in full, with the rest retrieved from reference TRBV30 and TRBJ1-2, is SQTIHQWPATLVQPVGSPLSLECTVEGTSNPNLYWYRQAAGRGLQLLFYSVGIGQISSEVPQNLSASRPQDRQFILSSKKLLLSDSGFYLCAWMPGTAGGYTFGSGTRLTVV.

The chain has TRBV27 and TRBJ2-7, with 8 bases fitting TRBD1. CDR1 and CDR2 (germline): MNHEY, SMNVEV (reference sequence). CDR3 length: 15 residues. The junction had 11 bases not matched to a gene; V was cut back by 5 bases and J by 5 bases. CDR3 loop: CASSQGTGGRNEQYF. CDR3 in DNA: TGTGCCAGCAGTCAGGGGACAGGAGGAAGGAACGAGCAGTACTTC.

This chain connects TRBV9 to TRBJ2-7, with 7 bases that match TRBD2. The CDR3 loop spans 15 amino acids. Germline values: CDR1 SGDLS, CDR2 YYNGEE. J gave up 2 bases and V 0 bases, and 5 bases lay outside the gene matches. Here the CDR3 reads CASSVAGEGAYEQYF. CDR3 coding DNA: TGTGCCAGCAGCGTAGCCGGGGAGGGAGCCTACGAGCAGTACTTC.

This clone was seen a single time. The rearrangement uses TRBV19 and TRBJ1-2; possibly TRBD1 for D (6 bases). This CDR3 is 14 amino acids long. Germline CDR1 reads LNHDA; CDR2 reads SQIVND (reference sequence). Trimming cost V 5 bases and J 5 bases, with 15 bases left between them. CDR3 sequence reads: CASSLQTGPYGYTF. The DNA of the CDR3 is TGTGCCAGTAGTCTGCAGACAGGACCGTATGGCTACACCTTC.

The V gene is TRBV27, the J gene TRBJ1-2; 7 bases align to TRBD1. Germline CDR1 MNHEY, CDR2 SMNVEV (reference sequence). This CDR3 comprises 16 residues. With 6 bases clipped from V and 5 bases from J, the junction kept 15 bases outside the gene matches. As DNA, the CDR3 is TGTGCCAGCAGCATGACAGGGACCCTAGTAGGGTATGGCTACACCTTC. This encodes CASSMTGTLVGYGYTF.

This sequence joins TRBV6-1 and TRBJ2-7, with D possibly matching TRBD2 (6 bases). The CDR3 extends over 16 amino acids. Trimming shortened V by 4 bases and J by 2 bases, and 18 bases separated the two germline ends. CDR1 and CDR2 from the germline V gene are MNHNS and SASEGT. The CDR3 region has the DNA TGTGCCAGCAGTGGGGACCGGGACTTTGGAACCTACGAGCAGTACTTC. This encodes CASSGDRDFGTYEQYF.

The chain joins TRBV14 to TRBJ1-1, with D hard to call. The CDR3 contains 13 residues. Per germline, CDR1 SGHDN and CDR2 FVKESK. Trimming took 7 bases from V and 1 from J, leaving 10 bases between them. CDR3 in DNA: TGTGCCAGCACGGTGGGGAGGAACACTGAAGCTTTCTTT. It is translated as CASTVGRNTEAFF.

The chain recombines TRBV4-3 with TRBJ1-1, with 7 bases fitting TRBD1. Germline CDR1 reads LGHNA; CDR2 reads YSLEER. This CDR3 has 14 amino acids. Unmatched junction bases numbered 4, after V lost 1 base and J lost 5 bases. For the CDR3, the DNA is TGCGCCAGCAGCCAAGGACAGGGTTGGACTGAAGCTTTCTTT. It encodes CASSQGQGWTEAFF.

The chain links TRBV6-4 to TRBJ2-1; TRBD2 aligns across 12 bases. With 6 bases clipped from V and 6 bases from J, the junction kept 9 bases outside the gene matches. Germline CDR1 reads MRHNA; CDR2 reads SNTAGT. There are 16 residues in the CDR3. The CDR3 nucleotides are TGTGCCAGCAGCGCCATCCCACTAGCGGGGGGCAATGAGCAGTTCTTC. It specifies CASSAIPLAGGNEQFF.

This chain joins TRBV6-5 and TRBJ2-5; 7 nucleotides agree with TRBD2. Germline-derived CDR1 and CDR2 are MNHEY and SVGAGI. J was trimmed by 4 bases and V by 4 bases; bases with no gene match: 6. The length of the CDR3 is 14 residues. This CDR3 reads CASSWSGRGETQYF. The CDR3 DNA is TGTGCCAGCAGTTGGAGTGGGAGGGGAGAGACCCAGTACTTC.

The chain's CDR3 is CAISGGSMNTEAFF. CDR3 DNA sequence: TGTGCCATCAGCGGGGGAAGCATGAACACTGAAGCTTTCTTT. The chain uses TRBV10-3 and TRBJ1-1, with D possibly matching TRBD1 (5 bases). The CDR3 runs to 14 residues. The germline V and J ends were trimmed by 6 bases and 0 bases, with 11 bases remaining between them. Germline values: CDR1 ENHRY, CDR2 SYGVKD.

The J gene is TRBJ2-7, the V gene TRBV19, with TRBD1 matching 12 bases. V gave up 5 bases and J gave up 2 bases; unmatched junction bases: 4. The CDR3 loop spans 15 amino acids. Germline assignment: CDR1 LNHDA and CDR2 SQIVND (reference sequence). As DNA, the CDR3 is TGTGCCAGTAGTGCGGGACAGGGGGCGGCCTACGAGCAGTACTTC. This sequence encodes CASSAGQGAAYEQYF.

This clone was seen a single time. CDR3 sequence: CASNLRPGGYSYEQYF. As DNA, the CDR3 is TGTGCCAGCAACTTAAGGCCCGGGGGATACTCCTACGAGCAGTACTTC. The chain has TRBV28 and TRBJ2-7, with D perhaps matching TRBD2 (6 bases). The V gene's germline CDR1 is MDHEN and CDR2 SYDVKM. The CDR3 length is 16 residues. Trimming removed 7 bases at V and 0 bases at J, with 19 bases between.